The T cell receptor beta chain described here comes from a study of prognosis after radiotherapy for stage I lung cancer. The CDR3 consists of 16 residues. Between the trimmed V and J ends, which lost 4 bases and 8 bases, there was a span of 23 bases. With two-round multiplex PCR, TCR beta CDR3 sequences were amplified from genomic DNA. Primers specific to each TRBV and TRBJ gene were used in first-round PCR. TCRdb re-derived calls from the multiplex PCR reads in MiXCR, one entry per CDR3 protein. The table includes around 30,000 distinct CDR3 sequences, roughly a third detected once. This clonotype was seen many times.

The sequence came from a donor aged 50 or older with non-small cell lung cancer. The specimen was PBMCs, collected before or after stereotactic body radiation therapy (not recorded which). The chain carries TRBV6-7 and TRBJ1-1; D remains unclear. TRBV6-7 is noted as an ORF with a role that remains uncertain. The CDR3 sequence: CASSFILKPHRREAFF. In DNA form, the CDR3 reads TGTGCCAGCAGTTTCATACTAAAGCCCCACCGTAGGGAAGCTTTCTTT.